This T cell receptor beta chain was observed in a study of spatial heterogeneity in lung cancer. The sample's time point: sample taken at primary tumor resection. No cell sorting; template was whole RNA from tumor, lung tissue or PBMC. The V gene lost 2 bases and the J gene lost 1 base, with 17 bases spanning the gap. This CDR3 contains 17 residues. Germline V CDR1 and CDR2: SGHRS, YFSETQ. This clonotype was observed at least ten times. TCRdb independently ran MiXCR on the 5' RACE reads; one entry per CDR3 protein. The table lists fewer than 45,000 distinct CDR3 sequences, about 6.7% of them singletons.

This receptor was obtained from a female donor with early-stage non-small cell lung cancer. The genes are TRBV5-1 and TRBJ2-3; D could derive from TRBD1 or TRBD2 (7 bases each). Sample: PBMCs, taken at surgery. CDR3 in DNA: TGCGCCAGCAGCTTCGCGGCAGGGGGGGTCCGCACAGATACGCAGTATTTT. This gives the protein CASSFAAGGVRTDTQYF.